This T cell receptor (beta chain) comes out of a study of shared clonotypes between healthy human individuals. Looking at the study overall: Serving as donors were two women and a few men, whose ages spanned 18 to 49. Study-wide points: Naive subsets generally exceeded memory subsets in estimated richness.

This clone was seen once. As yet, its antigen is unknown. The authors split each subset's genomic DNA evenly across several immunoSEQ plates. Sequencing was performed with immunoSEQ multiplex PCR; in TCRdb, only in-frame clones are kept and a portion is missing. The table shows over 2 million clones, with 90% to 95% occurring only once. Division of CD4+ cells produced a CD45RA+ naive subset and a CD45RA-negative memory subset. This TCR came from a man aged 18 to 29 in good health. The sample taken for sequencing was naive CD4+ T cells sorted from blood. Subset reported: CD45RA+ positively selected.

CDR3 sequence (DNA): TGTGCCAGCAGCTTAGTTTCGGGCGCGTACGAGCAGTACTTC. It translates to CASSLVSGAYEQYF. The rearrangement links TRBV7-2 to TRBJ2-7; D gene uncertain. CDR1 is SGHTA, CDR2 FQGNSA, per germline. The ends were cut back, 1 base at V and 4 bases at J, with 11 bases in the middle. This CDR3 has 14 amino acids.